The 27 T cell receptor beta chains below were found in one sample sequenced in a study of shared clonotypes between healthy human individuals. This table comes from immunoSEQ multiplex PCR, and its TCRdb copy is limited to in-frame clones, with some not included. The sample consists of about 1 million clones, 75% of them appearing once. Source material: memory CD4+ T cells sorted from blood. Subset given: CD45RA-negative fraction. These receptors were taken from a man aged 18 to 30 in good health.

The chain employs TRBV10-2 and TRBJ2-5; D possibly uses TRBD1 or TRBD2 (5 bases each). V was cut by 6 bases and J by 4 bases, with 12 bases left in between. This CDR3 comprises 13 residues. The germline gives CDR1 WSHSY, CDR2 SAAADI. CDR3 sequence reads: CASRLGTGETQYF. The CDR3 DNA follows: TGCGCCAGCAGACTCGGGACGGGAGAGACCCAGTACTTC.

DNA of the CDR3: TGCGCCAGCAGCCCGCAGGGTTATGGCTACACCTTC. This sequence encodes CASSPQGYGYTF. The chain links TRBV4-1 to TRBJ1-2; the D gene is possibly TRBD1 (5 bases). The CDR3 sequence is 12 residues long. CDR1 is MGHRA and CDR2 is YSYEKL in the germline V gene. Deletions cut 4 bases from V and 5 bases from J, with 8 bases between.

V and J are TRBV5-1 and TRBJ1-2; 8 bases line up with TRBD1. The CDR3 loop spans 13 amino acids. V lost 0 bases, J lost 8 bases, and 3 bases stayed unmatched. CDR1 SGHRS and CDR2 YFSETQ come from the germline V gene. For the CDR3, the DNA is TGCGCCAGCAGCTTGGAGACAGGGGTAGGCTACACCTTC. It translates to CASSLETGVGYTF.

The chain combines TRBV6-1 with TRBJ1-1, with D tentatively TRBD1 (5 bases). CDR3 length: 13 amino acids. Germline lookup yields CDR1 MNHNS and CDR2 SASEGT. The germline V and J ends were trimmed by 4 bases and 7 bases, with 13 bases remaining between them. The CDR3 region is CASSAAGLGEAFF. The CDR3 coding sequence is TGTGCCAGCAGTGCTGCGGGGCTGGGTGAAGCTTTCTTT.

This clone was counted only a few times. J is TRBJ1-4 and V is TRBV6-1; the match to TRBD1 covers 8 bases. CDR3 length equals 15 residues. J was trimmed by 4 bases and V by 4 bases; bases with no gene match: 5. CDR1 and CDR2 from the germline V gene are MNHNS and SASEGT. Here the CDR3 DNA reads TGTGCCAGCAGTGTAGGGGGACAGGTTAATGAAAAACTGTTTTTT. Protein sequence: CASSVGGQVNEKLFF.

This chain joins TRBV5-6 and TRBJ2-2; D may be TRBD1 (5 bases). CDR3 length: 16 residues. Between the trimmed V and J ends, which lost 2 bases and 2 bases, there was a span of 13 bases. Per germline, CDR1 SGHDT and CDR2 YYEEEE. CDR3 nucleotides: TGTGCCAGCAGCTTCAGGGCCGGCCCTAACACCGGGGAGCTGTTTTTT. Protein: CASSFRAGPNTGELFF.

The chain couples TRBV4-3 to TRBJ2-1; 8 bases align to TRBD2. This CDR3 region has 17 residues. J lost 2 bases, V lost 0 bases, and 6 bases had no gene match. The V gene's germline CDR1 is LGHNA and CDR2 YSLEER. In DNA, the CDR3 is TGCGCCAGCAGCCAAGATGGTAGCGGGATTACCTACAATGAGCAGTTCTTC. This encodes CASSQDGSGITYNEQFF.

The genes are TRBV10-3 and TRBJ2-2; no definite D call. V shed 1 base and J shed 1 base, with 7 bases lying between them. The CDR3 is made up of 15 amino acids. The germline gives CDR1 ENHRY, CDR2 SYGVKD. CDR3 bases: TGTGCCATCAGTGAGTTCCCGATGAACACCGGGGAGCTGTTTTTT. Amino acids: CAISEFPMNTGELFF.

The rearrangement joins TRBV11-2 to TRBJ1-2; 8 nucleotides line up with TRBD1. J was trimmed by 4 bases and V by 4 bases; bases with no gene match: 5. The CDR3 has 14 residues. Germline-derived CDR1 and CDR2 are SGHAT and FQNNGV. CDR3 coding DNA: TGTGCCAGCAGCTCGACAGGGGCCATCTATGGCTACACCTTC. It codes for CASSSTGAIYGYTF.

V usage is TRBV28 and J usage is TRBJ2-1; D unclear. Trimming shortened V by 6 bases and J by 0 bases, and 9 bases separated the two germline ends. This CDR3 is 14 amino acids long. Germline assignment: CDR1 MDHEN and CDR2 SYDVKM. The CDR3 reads CASRDVSSYNEQFF. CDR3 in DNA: TGTGCCAGCAGAGACGTGAGCTCCTACAATGAGCAGTTCTTC.

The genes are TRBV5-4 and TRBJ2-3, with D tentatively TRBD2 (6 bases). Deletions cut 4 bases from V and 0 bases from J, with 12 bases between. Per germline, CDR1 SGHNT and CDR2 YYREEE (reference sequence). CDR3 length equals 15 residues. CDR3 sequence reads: CASSPLGGSTDTQYF. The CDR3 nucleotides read TGTGCCAGCAGCCCCCTCGGGGGAAGCACAGATACGCAGTATTTT. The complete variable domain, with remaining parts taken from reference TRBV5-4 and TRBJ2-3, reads ETGVTQSPTHLIKTRGQQVTLRCSSQSGHNTVSWYQQALGQGPQFIFQYYREEENGRGNFPPRFSGLQFPNYSSELNVNALELDDSALYLCASSPLGGSTDTQYFGPGTRLTVL.

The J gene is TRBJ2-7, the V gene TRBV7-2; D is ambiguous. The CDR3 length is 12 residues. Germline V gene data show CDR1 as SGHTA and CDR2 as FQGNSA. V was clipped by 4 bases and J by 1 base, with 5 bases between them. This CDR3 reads CASSSPSYEQYF. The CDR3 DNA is TGTGCCAGCAGCTCTCCGTCCTACGAGCAGTACTTC.

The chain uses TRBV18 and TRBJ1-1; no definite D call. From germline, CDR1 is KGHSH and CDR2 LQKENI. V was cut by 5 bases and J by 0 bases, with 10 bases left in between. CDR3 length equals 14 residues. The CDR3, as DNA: TGTGCCAGCTCAGGTGCGTTCATGAACACTGAAGCTTTCTTT. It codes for CASSGAFMNTEAFF.

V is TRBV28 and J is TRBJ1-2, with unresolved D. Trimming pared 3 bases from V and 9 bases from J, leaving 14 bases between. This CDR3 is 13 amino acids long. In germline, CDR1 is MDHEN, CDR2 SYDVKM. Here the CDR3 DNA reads TGTGCCAGCAGTTTGTCGGGAGCCCGGAGCTACACCTTC. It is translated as CASSLSGARSYTF.

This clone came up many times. This CDR3 is CASSVGEGGAEQFF. For the CDR3, the DNA is TGTGCCAGCAGTGTGGGGGAGGGCGGAGCTGAGCAGTTCTTC. The chain is built from TRBV2 and TRBJ2-1, with 7 bases fitting TRBD2. Germline loops: CDR1 SNHLY, CDR2 FYNNEI. V lost 4 bases and J lost 9; bases outside the gene matches: 9. CDR3 length: 14 residues.

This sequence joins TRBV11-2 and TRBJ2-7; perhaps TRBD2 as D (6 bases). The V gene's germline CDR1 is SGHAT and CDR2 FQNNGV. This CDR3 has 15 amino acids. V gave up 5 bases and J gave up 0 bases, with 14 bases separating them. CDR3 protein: CASSQGTSPSYEQYF. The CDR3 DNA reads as TGTGCCAGCAGCCAAGGGACTTCCCCCTCCTACGAGCAGTACTTC.

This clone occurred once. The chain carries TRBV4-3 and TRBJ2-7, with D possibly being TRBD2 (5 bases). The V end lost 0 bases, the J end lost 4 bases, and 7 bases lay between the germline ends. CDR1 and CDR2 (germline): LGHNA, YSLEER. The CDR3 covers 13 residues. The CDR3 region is CASSQDRTYEQYF. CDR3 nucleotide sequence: TGCGCCAGCAGCCAAGATCGGACTTACGAGCAGTACTTC.

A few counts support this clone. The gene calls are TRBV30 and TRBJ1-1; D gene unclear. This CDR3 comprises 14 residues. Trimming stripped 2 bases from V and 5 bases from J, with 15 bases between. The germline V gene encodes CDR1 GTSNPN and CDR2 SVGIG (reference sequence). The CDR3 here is CAWSPSSVTTEAFF. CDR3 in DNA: TGTGCCTGGAGTCCGTCCTCCGTAACAACTGAAGCTTTCTTT.

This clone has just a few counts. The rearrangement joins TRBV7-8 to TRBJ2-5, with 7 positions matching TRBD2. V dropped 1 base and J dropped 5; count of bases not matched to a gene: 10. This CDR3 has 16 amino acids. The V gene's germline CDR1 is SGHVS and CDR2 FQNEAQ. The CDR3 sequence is CASSLVSGAGRETQYF. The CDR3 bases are TGTGCCAGCAGCTTAGTGTCGGGAGCGGGAAGGGAGACCCAGTACTTC.

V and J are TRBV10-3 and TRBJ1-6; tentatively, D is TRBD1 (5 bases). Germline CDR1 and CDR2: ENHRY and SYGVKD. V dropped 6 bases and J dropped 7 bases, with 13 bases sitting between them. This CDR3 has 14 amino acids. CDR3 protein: CAISGGGGNSPLHF. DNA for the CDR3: TGTGCCATCAGCGGGGGAGGAGGGAATTCACCCCTCCACTTT.

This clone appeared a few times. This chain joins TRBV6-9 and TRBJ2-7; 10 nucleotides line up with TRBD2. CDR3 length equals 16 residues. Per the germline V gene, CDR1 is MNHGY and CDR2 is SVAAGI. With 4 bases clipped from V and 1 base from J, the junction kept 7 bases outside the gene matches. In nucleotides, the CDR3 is TGTGCCAGCAGTTCCCCGCTAGCGGGAGTTTCCTACGAGCAGTACTTC. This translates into CASSSPLAGVSYEQYF.

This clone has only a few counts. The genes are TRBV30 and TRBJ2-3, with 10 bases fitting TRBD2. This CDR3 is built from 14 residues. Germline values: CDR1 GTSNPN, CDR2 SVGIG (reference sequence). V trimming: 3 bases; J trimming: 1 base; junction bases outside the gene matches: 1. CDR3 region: CAWRSGRGTDTQYF. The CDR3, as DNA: TGTGCCTGGAGAAGCGGGAGGGGCACAGATACGCAGTATTTT.

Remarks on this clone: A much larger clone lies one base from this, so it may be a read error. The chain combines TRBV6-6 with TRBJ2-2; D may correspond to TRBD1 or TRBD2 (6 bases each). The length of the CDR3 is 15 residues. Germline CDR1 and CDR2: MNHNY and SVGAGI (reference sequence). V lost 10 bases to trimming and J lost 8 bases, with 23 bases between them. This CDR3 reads CATYSAGPRGGELFF. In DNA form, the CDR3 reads TGTGCCACCTATTCGGCGGGACCAAGGGGGGGGGAGCTGTTTTTT.

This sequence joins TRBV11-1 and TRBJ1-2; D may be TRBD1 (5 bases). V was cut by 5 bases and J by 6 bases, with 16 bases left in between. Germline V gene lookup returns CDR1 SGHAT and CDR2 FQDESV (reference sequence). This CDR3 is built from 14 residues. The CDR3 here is CASSPRGTQNGYTF. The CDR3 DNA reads TGTGCCAGCAGCCCGCGGGGGACTCAAAATGGCTACACCTTC.

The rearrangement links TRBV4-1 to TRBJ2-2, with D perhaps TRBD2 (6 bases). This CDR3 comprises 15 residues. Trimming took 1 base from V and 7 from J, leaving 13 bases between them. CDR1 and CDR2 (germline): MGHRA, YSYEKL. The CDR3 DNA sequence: TGCGCCAGCAGCCAAGTCGCGGGAAGCGGCGGGGAGCTGTTTTTT. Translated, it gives CASSQVAGSGGELFF.

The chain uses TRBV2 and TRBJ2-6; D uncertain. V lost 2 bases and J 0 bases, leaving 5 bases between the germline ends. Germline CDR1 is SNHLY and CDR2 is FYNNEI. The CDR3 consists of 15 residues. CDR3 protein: CASSEQSSGANVLTF. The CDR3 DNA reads TGTGCCAGCAGTGAACAGAGCTCTGGGGCCAACGTCCTGACTTTC.

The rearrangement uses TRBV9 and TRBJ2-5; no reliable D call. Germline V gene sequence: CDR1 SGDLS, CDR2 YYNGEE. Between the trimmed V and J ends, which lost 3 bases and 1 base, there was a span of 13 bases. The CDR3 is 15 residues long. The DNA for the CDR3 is TGTGCCAGCAGCGCATCCGGGTCCACCCAAGAGACCCAGTACTTC. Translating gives CASSASGSTQETQYF.